Below are 21 T cell receptor beta chains sequenced from a single sample in a study of blood T cell repertoires in COVID-19. The method was immunoSEQ multiplex PCR; TCRdb's version includes in-frame clones alone and lacks a portion of them. Here the sample spans about 200,000 clones, around nine tenths being singletons. Sequencing was done on a sample of peripheral blood. These receptors were obtained from a man aged 55 to 69 with acute or convalescent COVID-19.

This chain connects TRBV18 to TRBJ1-4; 9 bases agree with TRBD1. After removal of 6 bases from V and 5 bases from J, the junction contained 4 bases not matched to a gene. The germline CDR1 and CDR2 sequences are KGHSH and LQKENI. The CDR3 extends over 14 amino acids. The CDR3 sequence is CASSLGQGNEKLFF. The DNA of the CDR3 is TGTGCCAGCTCCCTCGGACAGGGGAATGAAAAACTGTTTTTT.

This chain connects TRBV11-2 to TRBJ2-4; TRBD2 matches 14 bases. CDR1 and CDR2 (germline): SGHAT, FQNNGV. Losses at the gene ends were 4 bases for V and 3 bases for J; bases not matched to a gene: 8. The CDR3 sequence is 18 residues long. The CDR3 DNA sequence: TGTGCCAGCAGCTCGACTAGCGGGGGGGCCTTGAGCAAAAACATTCAGTACTTC. Protein product: CASSSTSGGALSKNIQYF.

V gene TRBV3-1 (or the pseudogene TRBV3-2) combines with J gene TRBJ1-6; TRBD1 might be the D (6 bases). Looked up from germline, CDR1 is LGHDT and CDR2 is YNNKEL (reference sequence). The CDR3 consists of 18 residues. Trimming cost V 1 base and J 0 bases, with 13 bases left between them. The CDR3 loop reads CASSQVGGVGSYNSPLHF. The CDR3 nucleotides are TGTGCCAGCAGCCAAGTTGGGGGCGTGGGCTCCTATAATTCACCCCTCCACTTT.

The chain carries TRBV7-2 and TRBJ1-2, with TRBD1 matching 7 bases. CDR1 and CDR2 (germline): SGHTA, FQGNSA. V lost 5 bases to trimming and J lost 1 base; unmatched junction nucleotides: 10. The CDR3 extends over 16 amino acids. The CDR3 DNA is TGTGCCAGCAGCCCCCCGGTGACAGGGATTAACTATGGCTACACCTTC. Residues: CASSPPVTGINYGYTF.

The chain couples TRBV7-2 to TRBJ1-1; possibly TRBD1 for D (6 bases). The CDR3 has 15 residues. Germline V gene data show CDR1 as SGHTA and CDR2 as FQGNSA. V gave up 2 bases and J gave up 1 base, with 11 bases separating them. The CDR3 DNA is TGTGCCAGCAGCTTAAGTCGGGGGGCGAACACTGAAGCTTTCTTT. It encodes CASSLSRGANTEAFF.

This chain joins TRBV6-2 or TRBV6-3 and TRBJ1-2; perhaps TRBD1 as D (5 bases). This CDR3 region has 16 residues. Per germline, CDR1 MNHEY and CDR2 SVGEGT. V was pared by 1 base and J by 1 base, with 13 bases between. The CDR3 sequence: CASSYYAGRINYGYTF. CDR3 coding DNA: TGTGCCAGCAGTTACTACGCGGGGCGGATTAACTATGGCTACACCTTC.

The rearrangement joins TRBV6-5 to TRBJ2-7; tentatively, D is TRBD1 (5 bases). The germline V gene encodes CDR1 MNHEY and CDR2 SVGAGI. There are 15 residues in the CDR3. Trimming left V 0 bases short and J 0 bases short, with 9 bases between. The CDR3 loop reads CASSYSQGTSYEQYF. DNA for the CDR3: TGTGCCAGCAGTTACTCCCAGGGAACCTCCTACGAGCAGTACTTC.

The chain recombines TRBV5-4 with TRBJ2-7; TRBD2 agrees at 12 bases. The CDR3 covers 15 residues. The ends lost 4 bases at V and 2 bases at J; junction bases unmatched: 4. Germline CDR1 SGHNT, CDR2 YYREEE (reference sequence). CDR3 bases: TGTGCCAGCAGCCCACGGACTAGCGGGGCCTACGAGCAGTACTTC. Residues: CASSPRTSGAYEQYF.

This clone was counted between two and nine times. The J gene is TRBJ1-5, the V gene TRBV6-2 or TRBV6-3, with no clear D. The ends were cut back, 5 bases at V and 3 bases at J, with 8 bases in the middle. Germline V gives CDR1 MNHEY, CDR2 SVGEGT. This CDR3 contains 13 residues. In DNA form, the CDR3 reads TGTGCCAGCAGTGGCCAGAACAATCAGCCCCAGCATTTT. This encodes CASSGQNNQPQHF.

This clone was observed a single time. The chain carries TRBV28 and TRBJ1-3, with D perhaps TRBD1 (6 bases). The ends were cut back, 2 bases at V and 4 bases at J, with 9 bases in the middle. Germline-derived CDR1 and CDR2 are MDHEN and SYDVKM. This CDR3 has 14 residues. The CDR3 loop reads CASSLTGTGNTIYF. The CDR3 nucleotides read TGTGCCAGCAGTTTAACAGGGACAGGAAACACCATATATTTT.

This clone appeared once. The J gene is TRBJ2-1, the V gene TRBV4-2; 10 bases match TRBD2. The CDR3 loop spans 18 amino acids. After removal of 0 bases from V and 7 bases from J, the junction contained 12 bases not matched to a gene. Germline CDR1 and CDR2: LGHNA and YNFKEQ. The CDR3 DNA is TGTGCCAGCAGCCAAGATAGCAGCGGGGGGGCTTTGTTGAATGAGCAGTTCTTC. Amino acids: CASSQDSSGGALLNEQFF.

The genes are TRBV5-1 and TRBJ2-1; the D is unclear. V lost 4 bases and J 7 bases, leaving 6 bases between the germline ends. Germline V gene data show CDR1 as SGHRS and CDR2 as YFSETQ. The length of the CDR3 is 11 residues. CDR3 residues: CASSPNNEQFF. Written as DNA, the CDR3 is TGCGCCAGCAGCCCCAATAATGAGCAGTTCTTC.

The chain combines TRBV5-1 with TRBJ2-7; 7 nucleotides match TRBD1. Germline CDR1 reads SGHRS; CDR2 reads YFSETQ. The CDR3 runs 16 residues. Trimming took 0 bases from V and 0 from J; bases not matched to a gene: 6. The CDR3 bases are TGCGCCAGCAGCTTGGGGGGACAGTGGCCCTCCTACGAGCAGTACTTC. Its translation: CASSLGGQWPSYEQYF.

The V gene is TRBV18, the J gene TRBJ1-1; TRBD1 aligns across 11 bases. The germline gives CDR1 KGHSH, CDR2 LQKENI. V was clipped by 3 bases and J by 2 bases; unmatched bases: 5. The CDR3 runs to 16 residues. CDR3 nucleotide sequence: TGTGCCAGCTCACCCGGACAGGGGGCTAGCAACACTGAAGCTTTCTTT. It is translated as CASSPGQGASNTEAFF.

This clone was seen only once. This chain links TRBV5-1 with TRBJ1-2; TRBD1 agrees at 7 bases. The CDR3 is made up of 16 amino acids. V was pared by 0 bases and J by 7 bases, with 12 bases of the junction left unmatched. Germline V gives CDR1 SGHRS, CDR2 YFSETQ. The CDR3 region is CASSLALEGAKRGYTF. CDR3 DNA: TGCGCCAGCAGCTTGGCCTTGGAGGGGGCAAAACGTGGCTACACCTTC.

The rearrangement links TRBV19 to TRBJ2-7; 11 bases agree with TRBD1. CDR1 is LNHDA, CDR2 SQIVND, per germline (reference sequence). The CDR3 is 15 residues long. The J segment lost 5 bases and the V segment lost 3 bases, leaving 6 bases of the junction unmatched. The CDR3 reads CASSIPGQGEDEQYF. The CDR3 coding sequence is TGTGCCAGTAGTATCCCGGGACAGGGGGAAGACGAGCAGTACTTC. The full variable domain, its missing parts supplied by reference TRBV19 and TRBJ2-7, is DGGITQSPKYLFRKEGQNVTLSCEQNLNHDAMYWYRQDPGQGLRLIYYSQIVNDFQKGDIAEGYSVSREKKESFPLTVTSAQKNPTAFYLCASSIPGQGEDEQYFGPGTRLTVT.

In this sample, this clone turned up once. The genes are TRBV11-2 and TRBJ1-1, with TRBD1 identical over 11 bases. The CDR3 runs 17 residues. Per germline, CDR1 SGHAT and CDR2 FQNNGV. J was trimmed by 3 bases and V by 1 base; bases with no gene match: 7. CDR3 coding DNA: TGTGCCAGCAGCTTAGTGGGGACAGGGGGTCAATACACTGAAGCTTTCTTT. Translation: CASSLVGTGGQYTEAFF.

The chain recombines TRBV3-1 (or the pseudogene TRBV3-2) with TRBJ1-2, with D unresolved. Looked up from germline, CDR1 is LGHDT and CDR2 is YNNKEL (reference sequence). V lost 1 base to trimming and J lost 1 base, with 10 bases between them. The CDR3 has 15 amino acids. The CDR3 loop reads CASSQGIGFNYGYTF. The DNA for the CDR3 is TGTGCCAGCAGCCAAGGGATCGGGTTTAACTATGGCTACACCTTC.

The chain is built from TRBV25-1 and TRBJ1-5; D is unresolved. V was trimmed by 2 bases and J by 6 bases, leaving 11 bases between them. This CDR3 region has 14 residues. The germline CDR1 and CDR2 sequences are MGHDK and SYGVNS. CDR3 sequence: CASSELLQSQPQHF. DNA for the CDR3: TGTGCCAGCAGTGAACTACTCCAATCTCAGCCCCAGCATTTT.

The chain joins TRBV7-2 to TRBJ1-3; the match to TRBD1 covers 11 bases. Germline V gene data show CDR1 as SGHTA and CDR2 as FQGNSA. The J segment lost 7 bases and the V segment lost 1 base, leaving 6 bases of the junction unmatched. The CDR3 contains 16 residues. The CDR3 DNA follows: TGTGCCAGCAGCTTAGTACCGGGACAGGGGGATAACACCATATATTTT. This gives the protein CASSLVPGQGDNTIYF.

The chain joins TRBV7-8 to TRBJ1-5; 7 positions agree with TRBD1. The CDR3 totals 15 residues. V lost 6 bases to trimming and J lost 4 bases; unmatched junction nucleotides: 9. The germline gives CDR1 SGHVS, CDR2 FQNEAQ. In nucleotides, the CDR3 is TGTGCCAGCAGTTATAGCGGACAGGATAATCAGCCCCAGCATTTT. Residues: CASSYSGQDNQPQHF. The whole variable domain, filled in from reference TRBV7-8 and TRBJ1-5, reads GAGVSQSPRYKVAKRGQDVALRCDPISGHVSLFWYQQALGQGPEFLTYFQNEAQLDKSGLPSDRFFAERPEGSVSTLKIQRTQQEDSAVYLCASSYSGQDNQPQHFGDGTRLSIL.